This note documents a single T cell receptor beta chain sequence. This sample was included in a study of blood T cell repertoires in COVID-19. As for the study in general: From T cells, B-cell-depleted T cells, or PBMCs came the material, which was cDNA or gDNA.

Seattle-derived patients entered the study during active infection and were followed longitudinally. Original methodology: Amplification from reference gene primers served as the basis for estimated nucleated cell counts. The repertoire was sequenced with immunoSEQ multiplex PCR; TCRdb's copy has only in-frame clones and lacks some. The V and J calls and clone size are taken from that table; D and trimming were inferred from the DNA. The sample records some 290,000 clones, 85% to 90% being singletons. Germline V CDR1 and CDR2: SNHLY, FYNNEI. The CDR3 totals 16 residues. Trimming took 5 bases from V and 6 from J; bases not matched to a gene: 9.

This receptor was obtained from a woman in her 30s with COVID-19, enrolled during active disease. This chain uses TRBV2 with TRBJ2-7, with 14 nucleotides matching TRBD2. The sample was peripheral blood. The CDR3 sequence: CASSSLGLAGVGEQYF. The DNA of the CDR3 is TGTGCCAGCAGTTCCCTGGGACTAGCGGGAGTGGGCGAGCAGTACTTC.